The sequence of this T cell receptor beta chain was determined in a study of beta chain features in type 1 diabetes (dated by TCRdb to 2017 to 2018). Regarding the research as a whole: No differences in mean age, gender distribution, total cell number or subset yield were found between patients and healthy donors. A total of about 99,000,000 sorted cells were examined across all samples, and RNA yield correlated strongly with the number of cells per subset. Naive and central memory subsets were obtained from all 30 or so donors, but regulatory and stem cell-like memory subsets were isolated from only 8 patients and roughly 8 healthy donors. The study compared the TCRB repertoires of sorted circulating CD4+ T cell subsets in recently diagnosed type 1 diabetes patients with those in matched healthy donors.

The High Capacity cDNA Reverse Transcription Kit was used to reverse transcribe all of the isolated RNA, meaning that expressed TCRB transcripts were what got sequenced. Deep immunoSEQ sequencing was applied to naive, central memory and regulatory T cell samples, giving an average of about 3.4 million total reads per sample. After sorted cells were lysed in RLT buffer, RNA was extracted with DNase-treated RNeasy Micro or Mini kits, with the choice depending on cell number. To prevent cross-contamination, every cell subset was processed on its own, while patient and healthy donor samples were processed together. The immunoSEQ multiplex PCR was used to amplify TCRB sequences from cDNA, generating 87-bp fragments that spanned the CDR3 region. The amplicons were sequenced using the Illumina HiSeq platform. Per the original workflow: PCR bias was computationally corrected using synthetic template baselines, reads within Hamming distance 2 were collapsed, and singletons that could not be merged were discarded. Reads were aligned against IMGT to assign V, D and J genes, CDR3 length and insertions or deletions at six rearrangement sites. Within each subset, clonotype counts were normalized to sorted cell number, and only after that were true diversity and Gini coefficients computed with the tcR R package. The overlap coefficient, calculated on TCRB nucleotide sequences, was used to quantify repertoire sharing. Not all clones reach the TCRdb copy of this immuneACCESS table, which keeps in-frame sequences only. Checked studies attribute under half of the gap to unresolved V genes and leave the rest unexplained. D and trimming were read from the DNA, whereas the V and J calls and clone size are those reported in that table. A total of approximately 170,000 clones appear in this sample, under 9.5% of them only once. Jointly, the top ten make up roughly 0.46% of the sample.

A single peripheral blood draw of around 120 mL on average was collected from each donor into heparinised tubes. A BD FACSAria II was used to sort naive, central memory, regulatory and stem cell-like memory CD4+ T cells with a panel that included CD45RO, CCR7, CD25, CD127, CD95 and CD27. Purity was above 95% for every sorted population. PBMCs were isolated immediately by Lymphoprep density gradient centrifugation and stained directly without culture. So that batch effects would be minimized, each experiment stained and sorted samples in pairs, pairing one healthy donor with one patient. Overall study outcomes, separate from this receptor: The naive, central memory and regulatory TCRB repertoires appeared to resemble one another more closely among patients than among healthy donors. PCR might favor shorter templates, but patient and control samples were amplified and corrected together, so any skew would affect both groups equally. Type 1 diabetes patients showed a moderate but significant shortening of TCRB CDR3 length in all four CD4+ subsets. Because the HLA sub-analyses included only small numbers of individuals, any influence of HLA type on TCRB rearrangement was left unresolved. At VDJ recombination sites, patients with type 1 diabetes made fewer insertions and deleted more nucleotides, a pattern implying thymic rearrangement abnormalities. Because cDNA was sequenced instead of genomic DNA, highly expressing activated cells could be over-represented, though the groups showed no difference in activation or CD3 levels.

V is pared back by 1 base and J by 12 bases, with 15 bases lying between the germline termini. Sequences LGHNA (CDR1) and YSLEER (CDR2) are obtained from the germline V gene. Taken from cysteine to phenylalanine, the CDR3 has 14 residues. The CDR3 DNA has 42 bases and is translated from base 1. This clone was detected only a few times. Its cognate antigen has yet to be identified. Per-nucleotide qualities are absent, and no much larger clonotype sits a single base away. The rearrangement joined TRBV4-3 to TRBJ1-4, with TRBD1 as a weak D call on 5 bases. This TCR derives from a man younger than 30 with type 1 diabetes. The material sequenced was central memory CD4+ T cells from blood. The CDR3 amino acid sequence is: CASSQAPGSGELFF. The DNA sequence is given as TGCGCCAGCAGCCAAGCACCGGGTTCGGGGGAACTGTTTTTT.